Following are 6 T cell receptor beta chains from one sample sequenced in a study of blood T cell repertoires in COVID-19. Libraries were prepared by immunoSEQ multiplex PCR; TCRdb keeps only in-frame clonotypes and omits some of them. This table has over 300,000 clones, 90% appearing once. Sequencing was performed on peripheral blood. These receptors were obtained from a man between 18 and 35 years old with active or convalescent COVID-19.

This chain uses TRBV7-2 with TRBJ2-1; 16 nucleotides align to TRBD2. CDR3 length: 18 residues. Per germline, CDR1 SGHTA and CDR2 FQGNSA. The J segment lost 8 bases and the V segment lost 4 bases, leaving 11 bases of the junction unmatched. The CDR3 bases are TGTGCCAGCAGCTCTACCTCGGGACTAGCGGGAGGGGGGTATGAGCAGTTCTTC. This translates into CASSSTSGLAGGGYEQFF.

The chain combines TRBV28 with TRBJ2-1, with 8 bases identical to TRBD2. The germline gives CDR1 MDHEN, CDR2 SYDVKM. The V and J ends lost 8 bases and 7 bases, in that order; junction bases with no gene match: 10. The CDR3 sequence is 14 residues long. This chain's CDR3 is CASWLAGGGNEQFF. The CDR3 DNA sequence: TGTGCCAGCTGGCTAGCGGGCGGGGGGAATGAGCAGTTCTTC.

This chain joins TRBV28 and TRBJ2-1; maybe TRBD2 (6 bases). This CDR3 has 15 residues. The V gene lost 4 bases and the J gene lost 3 bases, with 13 bases spanning the gap. The germline CDR1 and CDR2 sequences are MDHEN and SYDVKM. Here the CDR3 DNA reads TGTGCCAGCAGTTCCCAGCGGGTCAACTACAATGAGCAGTTCTTC. Translation gives CASSSQRVNYNEQFF.

The chain joins TRBV6-2 or TRBV6-3 to TRBJ1-1, with D perhaps TRBD1 (5 bases). Trimming stripped 4 bases from V and 2 bases from J, with 20 bases between. The CDR3 consists of 17 residues. The V gene's germline CDR1 is MNHEY and CDR2 SVGEGT. This CDR3 reads CASSSTFRGEGNTEAFF. The CDR3 nucleotides read TGTGCCAGCAGTTCTACCTTTCGGGGGGAAGGTAACACTGAAGCTTTCTTT.

V gene TRBV28 combines with J gene TRBJ1-5; 10 positions match TRBD1. V lost 7 bases to trimming and J lost 4 bases; unmatched junction nucleotides: 13. There are 17 residues in the CDR3. Germline CDR1 and CDR2: MDHEN and SYDVKM. The CDR3 nucleotides are TGTGCCAGCATCCCTACCGGGACAGGGGTCCGGAATCAGCCCCAGCATTTT. Amino acid sequence: CASIPTGTGVRNQPQHF.

V and J are TRBV28 and TRBJ2-3; D possibly corresponds to TRBD2 (6 bases). Trimming removed 2 bases from V and 9 bases from J, with 9 bases in between. CDR3 length: 12 residues. Germline assignment: CDR1 MDHEN and CDR2 SYDVKM. CDR3 sequence: CASSLRRDTQYF. The CDR3 nucleotides are TGTGCCAGCAGTTTAAGGAGGGACACGCAGTATTTT.